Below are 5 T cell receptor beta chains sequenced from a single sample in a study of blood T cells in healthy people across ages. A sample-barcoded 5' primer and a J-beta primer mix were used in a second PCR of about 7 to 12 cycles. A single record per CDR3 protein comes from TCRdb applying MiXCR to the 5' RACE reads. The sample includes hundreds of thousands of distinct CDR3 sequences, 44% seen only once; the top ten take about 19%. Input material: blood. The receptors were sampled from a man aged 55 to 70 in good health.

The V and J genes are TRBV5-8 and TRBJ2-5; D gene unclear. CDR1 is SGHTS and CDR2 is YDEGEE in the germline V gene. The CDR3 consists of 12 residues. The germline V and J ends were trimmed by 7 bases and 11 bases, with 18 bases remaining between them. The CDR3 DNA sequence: TGTGCCAGCGGGCCCCGTGTAGGTGAGCAGTACTTC. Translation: CASGPRVGEQYF.

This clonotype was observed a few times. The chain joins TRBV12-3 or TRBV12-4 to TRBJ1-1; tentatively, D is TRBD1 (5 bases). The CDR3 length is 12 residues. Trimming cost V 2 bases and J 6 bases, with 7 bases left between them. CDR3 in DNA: TGTGCCAGCAGTTTACAGGGTCCTGAAGCTTTCTTT. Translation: CASSLQGPEAFF.

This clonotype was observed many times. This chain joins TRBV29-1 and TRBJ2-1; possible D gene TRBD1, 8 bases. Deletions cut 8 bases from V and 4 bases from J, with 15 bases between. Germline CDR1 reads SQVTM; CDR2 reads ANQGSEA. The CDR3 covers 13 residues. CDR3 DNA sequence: TGCAGCTTAGGACAGGGACTATACAATGAGCAGTTCTTC. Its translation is CSLGQGLYNEQFF.

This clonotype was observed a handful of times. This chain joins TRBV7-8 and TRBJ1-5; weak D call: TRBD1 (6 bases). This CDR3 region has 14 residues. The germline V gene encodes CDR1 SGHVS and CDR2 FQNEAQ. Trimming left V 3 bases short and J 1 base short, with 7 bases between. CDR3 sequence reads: CASSFRGSNQPQHF. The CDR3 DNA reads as TGTGCCAGCAGCTTTAGGGGGAGCAATCAGCCCCAGCATTTT.

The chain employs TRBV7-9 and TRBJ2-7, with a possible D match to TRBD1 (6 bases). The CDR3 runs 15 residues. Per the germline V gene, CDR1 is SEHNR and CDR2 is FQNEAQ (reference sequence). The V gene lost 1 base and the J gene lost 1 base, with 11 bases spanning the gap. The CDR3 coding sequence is TGTGCCAGCAGCTTAGGGACAGTCCTGTCCTACGAGCAGTACTTC. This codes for CASSLGTVLSYEQYF.